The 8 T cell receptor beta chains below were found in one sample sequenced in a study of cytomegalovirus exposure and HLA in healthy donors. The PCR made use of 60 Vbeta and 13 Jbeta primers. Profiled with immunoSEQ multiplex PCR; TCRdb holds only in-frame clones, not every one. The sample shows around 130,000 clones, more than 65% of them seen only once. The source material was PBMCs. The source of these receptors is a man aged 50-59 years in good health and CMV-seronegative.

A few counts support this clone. The CDR3 here is CASSPDRVHVSNTEAFF. The CDR3 DNA is TGTGCCAGCTCACCCGACAGGGTGCATGTATCGAACACTGAAGCTTTCTTT. V and J are TRBV18 and TRBJ1-1; TRBD1 agrees at 7 bases. The CDR3 has 17 residues. J was trimmed by 1 base and V by 3 bases; bases with no gene match: 11. Germline V lookup: CDR1 KGHSH, CDR2 LQKENI.

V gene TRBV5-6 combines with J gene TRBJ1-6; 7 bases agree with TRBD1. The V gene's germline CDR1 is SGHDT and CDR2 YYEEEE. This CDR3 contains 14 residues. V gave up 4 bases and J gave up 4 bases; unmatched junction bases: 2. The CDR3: CASSPGQYNSPLHF. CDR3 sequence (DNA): TGTGCCAGCAGCCCGGGACAGTATAATTCACCCCTCCACTTT.

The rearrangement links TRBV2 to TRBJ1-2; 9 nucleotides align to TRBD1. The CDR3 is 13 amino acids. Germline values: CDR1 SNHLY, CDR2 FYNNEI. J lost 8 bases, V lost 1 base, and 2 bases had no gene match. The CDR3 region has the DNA TGTGCCAGCAGTGAAGTACAGGGGGCCGGCTACACCTTC. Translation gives CASSEVQGAGYTF.

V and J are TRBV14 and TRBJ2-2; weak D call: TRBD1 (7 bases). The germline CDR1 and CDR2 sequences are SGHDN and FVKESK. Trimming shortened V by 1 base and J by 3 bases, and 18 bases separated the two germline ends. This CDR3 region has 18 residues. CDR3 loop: CASSQASWRDSHTGELFF. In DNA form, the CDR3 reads TGTGCCAGCAGCCAAGCATCGTGGCGGGACAGTCACACCGGGGAGCTGTTTTTT.

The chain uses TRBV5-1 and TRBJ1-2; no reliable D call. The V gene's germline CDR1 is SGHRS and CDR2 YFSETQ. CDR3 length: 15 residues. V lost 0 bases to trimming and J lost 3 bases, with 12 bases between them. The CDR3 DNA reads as TGCGCCAGCAGCTTGGGGGCCGGGGATGACTATGGCTACACCTTC. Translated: CASSLGAGDDYGYTF.

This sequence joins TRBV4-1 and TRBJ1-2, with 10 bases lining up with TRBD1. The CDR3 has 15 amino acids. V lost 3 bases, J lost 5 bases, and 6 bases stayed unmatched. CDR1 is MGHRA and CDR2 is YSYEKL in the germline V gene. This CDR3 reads CASSQTGGAGYGYTF. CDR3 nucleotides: TGCGCCAGCAGCCAGACAGGGGGCGCGGGGTATGGCTACACCTTC.

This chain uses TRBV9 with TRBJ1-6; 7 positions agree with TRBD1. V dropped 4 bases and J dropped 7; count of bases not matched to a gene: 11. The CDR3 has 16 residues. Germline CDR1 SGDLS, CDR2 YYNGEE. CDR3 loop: CASSSAQGSRNSPLHF. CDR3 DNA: TGTGCCAGCAGCAGCGCACAGGGGTCAAGAAATTCACCCCTCCACTTT.

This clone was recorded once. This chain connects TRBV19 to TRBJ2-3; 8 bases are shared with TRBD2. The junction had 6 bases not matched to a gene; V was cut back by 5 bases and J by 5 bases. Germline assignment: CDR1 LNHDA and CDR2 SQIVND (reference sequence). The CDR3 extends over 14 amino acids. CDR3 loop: CASSPQRGIDTQYF. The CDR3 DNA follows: TGTGCCAGTAGTCCCCAGCGGGGGATAGATACGCAGTATTTT.